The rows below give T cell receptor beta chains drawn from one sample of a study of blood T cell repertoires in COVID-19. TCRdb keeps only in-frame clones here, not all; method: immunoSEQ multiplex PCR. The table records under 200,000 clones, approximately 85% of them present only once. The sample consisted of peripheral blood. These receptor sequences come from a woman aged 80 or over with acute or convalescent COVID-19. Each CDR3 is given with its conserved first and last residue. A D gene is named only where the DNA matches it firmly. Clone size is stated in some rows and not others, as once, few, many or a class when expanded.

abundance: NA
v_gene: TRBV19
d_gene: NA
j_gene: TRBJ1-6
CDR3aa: CASSIRAVASYNSPLHF
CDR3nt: TGTGCCAGTAGTATCAGGGCAGTCGCCTCCTATAATTCACCCCTCCACTTT

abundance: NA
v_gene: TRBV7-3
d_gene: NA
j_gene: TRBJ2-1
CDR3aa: CASSPALADEQFF
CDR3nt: TGTGCCAGCAGCCCCGCCCTAGCCGATGAGCAGTTCTTC

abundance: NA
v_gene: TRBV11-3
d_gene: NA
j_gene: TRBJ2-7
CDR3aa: CASSLGQSNHEQYF
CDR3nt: TGTGCCAGCAGCTTGGGGCAGTCTAACCACGAGCAGTACTTC

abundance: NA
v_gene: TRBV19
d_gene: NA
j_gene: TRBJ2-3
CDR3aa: CASTEGGGDTDTQYF
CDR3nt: TGTGCCAGTACCGAGGGCGGAGGCGACACAGATACGCAGTATTTT

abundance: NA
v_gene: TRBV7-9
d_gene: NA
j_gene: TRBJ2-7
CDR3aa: CASSLVGGYEQYF
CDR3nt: TGTGCCAGCAGCTTAGTCGGGGGTTACGAGCAGTACTTC

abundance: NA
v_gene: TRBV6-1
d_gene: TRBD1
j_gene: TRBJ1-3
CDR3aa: CASSEYLRGLGGNTIYF
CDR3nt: TGTGCCAGCAGTGAATACCTCAGGGGGCTCGGGGGAAACACCATATATTTT

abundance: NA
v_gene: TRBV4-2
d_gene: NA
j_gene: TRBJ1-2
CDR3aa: CASSQVLQENYGYTF
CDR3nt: TGTGCCAGCAGCCAGGTATTACAGGAGAACTATGGCTACACCTTC

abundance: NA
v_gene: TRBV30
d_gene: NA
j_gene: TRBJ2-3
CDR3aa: CAWSQGSTVTDTQYF
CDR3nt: TGTGCCTGGAGTCAGGGGTCTACCGTCACAGATACGCAGTATTTT

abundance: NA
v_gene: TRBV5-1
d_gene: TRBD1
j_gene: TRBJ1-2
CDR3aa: CASSLGSPGQGYGYTF
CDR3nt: TGCGCCAGCAGCTTGGGATCTCCGGGACAGGGGTATGGCTACACCTTC

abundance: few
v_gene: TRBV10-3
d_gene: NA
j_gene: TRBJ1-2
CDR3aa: CAISESLSGYTF
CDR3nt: TGTGCCATCAGTGAGTCGCTATCGGGCTACACCTTC

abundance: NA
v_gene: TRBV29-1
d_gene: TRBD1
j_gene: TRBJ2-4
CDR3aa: CSVGQQNIQYF
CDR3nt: TGCAGCGTGGGACAGCAAAACATTCAGTACTTC

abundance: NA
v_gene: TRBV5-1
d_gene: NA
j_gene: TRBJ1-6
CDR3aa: CASSLSNGPLHF
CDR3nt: TGCGCCAGCAGCTTATCCAACGGACCCCTCCACTTT

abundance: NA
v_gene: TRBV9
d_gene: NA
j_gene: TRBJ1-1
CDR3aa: CASSPGVLGTEAFF
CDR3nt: TGTGCCAGCAGCCCAGGGGTCCTAGGCACTGAAGCTTTCTTT

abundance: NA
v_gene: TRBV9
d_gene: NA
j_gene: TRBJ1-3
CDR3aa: CASSATGDPGNTIYF
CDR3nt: TGTGCCAGCAGCGCGACAGGCGATCCTGGAAACACCATATATTTT

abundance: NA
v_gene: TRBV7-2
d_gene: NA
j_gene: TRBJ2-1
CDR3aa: CASTPDASSYNEQFF
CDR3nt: TGTGCCAGCACCCCGGATGCTAGCTCCTACAATGAGCAGTTCTTC

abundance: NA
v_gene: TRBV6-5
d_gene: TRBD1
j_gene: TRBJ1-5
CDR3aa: CASRPGTGNNQPQHF
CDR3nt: TGTGCCAGCAGACCCGGGACAGGTAACAATCAGCCCCAGCATTTT

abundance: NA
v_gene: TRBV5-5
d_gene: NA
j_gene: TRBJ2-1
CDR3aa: CASSFPADRGEQFF
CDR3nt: TGTGCCAGCAGCTTCCCCGCGGACCGGGGGGAGCAGTTCTTC

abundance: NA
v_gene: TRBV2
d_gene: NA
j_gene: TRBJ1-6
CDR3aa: CASSEQVKSSPLHF
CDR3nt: TGTGCCAGCAGTGAGCAGGTCAAAAGCTCACCCCTCCACTTT

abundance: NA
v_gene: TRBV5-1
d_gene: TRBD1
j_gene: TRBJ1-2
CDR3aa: CASSLEGGARSDGYTF
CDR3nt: TGCGCCAGCAGCTTGGAAGGGGGCGCGAGGTCTGATGGCTACACCTTC

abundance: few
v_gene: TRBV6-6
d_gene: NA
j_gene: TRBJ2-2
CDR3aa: CASSPTGGTGELFF
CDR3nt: TGTGCCAGCAGTCCGACCGGGGGCACCGGGGAGCTGTTTTTT

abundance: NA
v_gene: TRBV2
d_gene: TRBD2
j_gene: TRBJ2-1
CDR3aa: CASSEQGLAGEDEQFF
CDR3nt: TGTGCCAGCAGTGAACAGGGACTAGCGGGAGAAGATGAGCAGTTCTTC

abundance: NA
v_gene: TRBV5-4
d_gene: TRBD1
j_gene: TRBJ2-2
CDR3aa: CASSLGWDRSTGELFF
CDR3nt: TGTGCCAGCAGCTTGGGTTGGGACAGAAGCACCGGGGAGCTGTTTTTT

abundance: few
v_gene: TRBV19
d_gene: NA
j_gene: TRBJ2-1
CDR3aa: CASSINDGVSLLYNEQFF
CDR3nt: TGTGCCAGTAGTATTAATGACGGGGTTAGCCTTCTATACAATGAGCAGTTCTTC

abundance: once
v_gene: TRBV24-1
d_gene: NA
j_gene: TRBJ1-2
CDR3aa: CATSDLGGREGYTF
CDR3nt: TGTGCCACCAGTGATTTGGGGGGCCGAGAGGGCTACACCTTC

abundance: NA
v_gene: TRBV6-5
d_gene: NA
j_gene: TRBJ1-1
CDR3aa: CASSRGTRAFF
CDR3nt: TGTGCCAGCAGTAGGGGGACCCGGGCTTTCTTT

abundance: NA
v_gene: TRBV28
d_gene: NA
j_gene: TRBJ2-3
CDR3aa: CAITGWDNTDTQYF
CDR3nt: TGTGCCATCACGGGATGGGATAACACAGATACGCAGTATTTT

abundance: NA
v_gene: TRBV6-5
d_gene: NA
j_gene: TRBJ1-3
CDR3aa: CASSYGGVSGNTIYF
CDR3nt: TGTGCCAGCAGTTACGGCGGGGTCTCTGGAAACACCATATATTTT

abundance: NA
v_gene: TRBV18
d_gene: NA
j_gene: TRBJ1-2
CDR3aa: CASSPVTRDYGYTF
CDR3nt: TGTGCCAGCTCACCGGTGACACGAGACTATGGCTACACCTTC

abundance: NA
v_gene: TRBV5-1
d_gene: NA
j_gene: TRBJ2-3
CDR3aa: CASSLKLSADTQYF
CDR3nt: TGCGCCAGCAGCTTGAAATTATCGGCAGATACGCAGTATTTT

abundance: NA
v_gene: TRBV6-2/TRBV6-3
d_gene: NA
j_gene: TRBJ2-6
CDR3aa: CASSSRAPGANVLTF
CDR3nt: TGTGCCAGCAGTTCCAGGGCCCCTGGGGCCAACGTCCTGACTTTC

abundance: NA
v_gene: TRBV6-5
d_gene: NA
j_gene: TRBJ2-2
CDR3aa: CASSYGGSGELFF
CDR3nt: TGTGCCAGCAGTTATGGGGGGTCCGGGGAGCTGTTTTTT

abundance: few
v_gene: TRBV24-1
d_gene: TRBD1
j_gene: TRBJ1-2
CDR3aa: CATSDPGQDRLGYTF
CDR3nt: TGTGCCACCAGTGACCCGGGACAGGATAGGCTGGGCTACACCTTC

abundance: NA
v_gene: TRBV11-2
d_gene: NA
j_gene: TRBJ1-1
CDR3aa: CASSLAWAGSTEAFF
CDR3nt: TGTGCCAGCAGCTTAGCGTGGGCCGGGAGCACTGAAGCTTTCTTT

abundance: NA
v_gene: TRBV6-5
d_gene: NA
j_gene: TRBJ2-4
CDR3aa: CASSSGGVRGSIQYF
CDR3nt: TGTGCCAGCAGTTCCGGGGGAGTACGGGGGAGCATTCAGTACTTC

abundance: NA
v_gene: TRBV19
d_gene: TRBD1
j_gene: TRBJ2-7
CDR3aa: CASSMDRSSYEQYF
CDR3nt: TGTGCCAGTAGTATGGACAGGAGCTCCTACGAGCAGTACTTC

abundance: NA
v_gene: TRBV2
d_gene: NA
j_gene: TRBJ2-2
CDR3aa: CASRRPPGELFF
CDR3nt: TGTGCCAGCAGGAGGCCCCCCGGAGAGCTGTTTTTT

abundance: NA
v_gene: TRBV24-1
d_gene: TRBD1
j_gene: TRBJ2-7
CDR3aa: CATSDPGTGGYEQYF
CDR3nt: TGTGCCACCAGTGACCCCGGGACAGGGGGATACGAGCAGTACTTC

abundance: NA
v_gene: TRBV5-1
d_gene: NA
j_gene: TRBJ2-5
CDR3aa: CASSLSQKQETQYF
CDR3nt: TGCGCCAGCAGCTTGTCCCAGAAACAAGAGACCCAGTACTTC

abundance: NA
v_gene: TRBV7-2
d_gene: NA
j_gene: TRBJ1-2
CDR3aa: CASSFRQASYGYTF
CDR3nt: TGTGCCAGCAGCTTCAGACAGGCCTCCTATGGCTACACCTTC

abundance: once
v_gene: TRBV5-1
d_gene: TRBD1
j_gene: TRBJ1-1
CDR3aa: CASSSDRAGTEAFF
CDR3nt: TGCGCCAGCAGCTCGGACAGGGCAGGGACTGAAGCTTTCTTT

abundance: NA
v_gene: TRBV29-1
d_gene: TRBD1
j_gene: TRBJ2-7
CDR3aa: CSVRTGFQDEQYF
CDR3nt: TGCAGCGTCCGGACAGGTTTTCAGGACGAGCAGTACTTC

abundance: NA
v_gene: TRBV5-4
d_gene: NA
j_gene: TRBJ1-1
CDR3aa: CASSLVRDDAEAFF
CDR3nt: TGTGCCAGCAGCTTGGTGAGGGATGACGCTGAAGCTTTCTTT

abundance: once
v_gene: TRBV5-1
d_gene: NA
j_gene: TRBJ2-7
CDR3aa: CASSLGGPPEQYF
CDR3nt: TGCGCCAGCAGCTTGGGTGGCCCCCCAGAGCAGTACTTC

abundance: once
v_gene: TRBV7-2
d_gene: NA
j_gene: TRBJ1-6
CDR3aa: CASSLGPLGVLHF
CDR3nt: TGTGCCAGCAGCTTAGGGCCCCTCGGGGTCCTCCACTTT

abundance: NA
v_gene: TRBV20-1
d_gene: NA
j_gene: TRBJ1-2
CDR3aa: CSAAHYYGYTF
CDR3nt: TGCAGTGCTGCCCACTACTATGGCTACACCTTC

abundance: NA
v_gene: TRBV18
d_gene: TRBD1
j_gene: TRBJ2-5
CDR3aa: CASSQTGIGETQYF
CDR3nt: TGTGCCAGCTCTCAGACAGGGATTGGAGAGACCCAGTACTTC

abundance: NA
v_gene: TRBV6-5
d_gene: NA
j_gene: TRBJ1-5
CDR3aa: CATRGGRFSNQPQHF
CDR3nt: TGTGCCACAAGGGGGGGCAGGTTCAGCAATCAGCCCCAGCATTTT

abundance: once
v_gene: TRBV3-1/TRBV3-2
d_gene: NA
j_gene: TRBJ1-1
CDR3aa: CASSQDQGGTEAFF
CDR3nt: TGTGCCAGCAGCCAAGATCAGGGTGGTACTGAAGCTTTCTTT

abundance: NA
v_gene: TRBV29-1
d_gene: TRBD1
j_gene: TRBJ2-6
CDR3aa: CSVPGQSLSGANVLTF
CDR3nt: TGCAGCGTTCCGGGACAGAGTTTAAGTGGGGCCAACGTCCTGACTTTC

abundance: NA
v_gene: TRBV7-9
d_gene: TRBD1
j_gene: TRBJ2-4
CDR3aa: CASSLVGQANRAKNIQYF
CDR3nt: TGTGCCAGCAGCTTAGTGGGACAGGCAAACCGCGCCAAAAACATTCAGTACTTC

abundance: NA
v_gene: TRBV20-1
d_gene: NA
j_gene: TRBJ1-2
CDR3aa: CSAVRQWLALF
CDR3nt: TGCAGTGCCGTGAGACAGTGGTTGGCTCTCTTC

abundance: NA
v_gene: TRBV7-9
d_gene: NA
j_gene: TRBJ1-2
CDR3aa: CASSLIGGRGYTF
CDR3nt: TGTGCCAGCAGCTTAATCGGCGGTCGAGGCTACACCTTC

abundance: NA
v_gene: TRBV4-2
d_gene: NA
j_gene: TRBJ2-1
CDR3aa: CASSQGAGRDEQFF
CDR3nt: TGTGCCAGCAGCCAAGGTGCAGGCAGAGATGAGCAGTTCTTC

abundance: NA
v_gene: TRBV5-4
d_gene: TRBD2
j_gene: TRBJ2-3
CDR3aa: CASSLARYSGGGDTQYF
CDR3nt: TGTGCCAGCAGCTTGGCCCGCTATAGCGGGGGGGGAGATACGCAGTATTTT

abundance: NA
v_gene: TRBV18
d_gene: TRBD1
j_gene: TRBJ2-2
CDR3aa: CASSPRTGGRANTGELFF
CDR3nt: TGTGCCAGCTCACCACGGACAGGGGGAAGGGCGAACACCGGGGAGCTGTTTTTT

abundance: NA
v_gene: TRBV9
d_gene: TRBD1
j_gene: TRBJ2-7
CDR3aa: CASSGNRGAYEQYF
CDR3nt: TGTGCCAGCAGCGGAAACAGGGGCGCCTACGAGCAGTACTTC

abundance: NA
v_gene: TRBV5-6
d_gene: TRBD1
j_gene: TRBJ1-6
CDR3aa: CASSLRDRNSPLHF
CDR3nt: TGTGCCAGCAGCCTCCGGGACAGAAATTCACCCCTCCACTTT

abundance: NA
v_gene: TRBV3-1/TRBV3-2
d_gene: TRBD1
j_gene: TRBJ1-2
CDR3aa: CASSQALLPWGDRDGYTF
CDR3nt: TGTGCCAGCAGCCAAGCCTTACTTCCTTGGGGTGACAGGGATGGCTACACCTTC

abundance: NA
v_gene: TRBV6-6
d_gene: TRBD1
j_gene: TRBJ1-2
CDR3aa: CASSYRGRPNAYTF
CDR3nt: TGTGCCAGCAGTTACAGGGGGCGACCTAATGCCTACACCTTC